This T cell receptor (beta chain) appears in the sequencing data of a study of blood T cell repertoires in COVID-19. About the research overall: Spain, Italy and the United States supplied samples that represented acute and convalescent COVID-19.

This clone was seen a few times. Authors' processing steps: Amplification of reference gene primers was used by the study to estimate nucleated cell counts. The repertoire was sequenced with immunoSEQ multiplex PCR; TCRdb's copy has only in-frame clones and lacks some. V, J and clone size reflect that table, while D and trimming were determined from the DNA. Here the sample spans about 230,000 clones, approximately 80% being singletons. Sequencing was performed on peripheral blood. This receptor was identified in a woman aged 50 to 65 with acute or convalescent COVID-19.

CDR3 nucleotide sequence: TGTGCCTGGAGTGGGCGGGAGGTAGTATTCTACGAGCAGTACTTC. It specifies CAWSGREVVFYEQYF. This chain joins TRBV30 and TRBJ2-7; TRBD2 aligns across 8 bases. Trimming cost V 1 base and J 3 bases; bases outside gene matches: 8. CDR1 and CDR2 (germline): GTSNPN, SVGIG (reference sequence). This CDR3 is built from 15 residues.